This T cell receptor beta chain derives from a study of blood T cell repertoires in COVID-19. Study-level background: Some COVID-19 samples were acute and others convalescent; all came from the United States, Italy and Spain. Nucleic acid was either cDNA or gDNA, and it came from T cells, B-cell-depleted T cells, or PBMCs.

The V and J ends lost 3 bases and 1 base, in that order; junction bases with no gene match: 0. CDR3 length: 16 residues. The germline V gene encodes CDR1 LGHDT and CDR2 YNNKEL (reference sequence). In the authors' workflow: The assay estimated nucleated cells by amplifying reference gene primers. The method was immunoSEQ multiplex PCR; TCRdb's version includes in-frame clones alone and lacks a portion of them. The V and J calls and clone size are taken from that table; D and trimming were inferred from the DNA. The table has tens of thousands of clones, approximately 80% seen once; the top ten hold 3% to 3.5%. This clone was observed once.

Sequenced material: peripheral blood. The sequence was obtained from a man in his forties or fifties with acute or convalescent COVID-19. The rearrangement uses TRBV3-1 (or the pseudogene TRBV3-2) and TRBJ2-2; 12 bases match TRBD2. CDR3 sequence reads: CASSQGLAGNTGELFF. CDR3 sequence (DNA): TGTGCCAGCAGCCAGGGACTAGCGGGGAACACCGGGGAGCTGTTTTTT.